A selection of T cell receptor beta chains follows, all from one sample in a study of beta chain features in type 1 diabetes. Using immunoSEQ multiplex PCR, the repertoire was profiled, and TCRdb retains in-frame clones only, with some absent. The sample includes some 200,000 clones, about a sixth of them seen just once. Material for sequencing was naive CD4+ T cells from blood. The receptors stem from a man aged 25 to 40 with type 1 diabetes. CDR3s include the opening cysteine and the closing phenylalanine or tryptophan. Each record gives: J gene, clone size, D gene, V gene, CDR3 DNA, CDR3 protein. D genes are given only for firm matches. Expanded clones get a size class; other rows say once, few or many, or leave the size out.

J: TRBJ2-5; size: few; D: -; V: TRBV2; DNA: TGTGCCAGCAGAGTTCGACAGCAAGAGACCCAGTACTTC; CDR3: CASRVRQQETQYF
J: TRBJ2-1; size: few; D: TRBD1; V: TRBV14; DNA: TGTGCCAGCAGCCAAGTGGAGACAGGGAGCTCCTACAATGAGCAGTTCTTC; CDR3: CASSQVETGSSYNEQFF
J: TRBJ2-7; size: -; D: TRBD2; V: TRBV25-1; DNA: TGTGCCAGCAGCGATGGACTAGGCGGGGTCCGGGACGAGCAGTACTTC; CDR3: CASSDGLGGVRDEQYF
J: TRBJ2-1; size: few; D: TRBD2; V: TRBV7-2; DNA: TGTGCCAGCAGGTTCGGGACTATTTACAATGAGCAGTTCTTC; CDR3: CASRFGTIYNEQFF
J: TRBJ2-5; size: -; D: TRBD1; V: TRBV5-4; DNA: TGTGCCAGCAGCTCGGACAGGGGAAGGCAGACCCAGTACTTC; CDR3: CASSSDRGRQTQYF
J: TRBJ2-3; size: few; D: TRBD1; V: TRBV7-2; DNA: TGTGCCAGCAGCTCCCGGACAGGGGGTGGCACAGATACGCAGTATTTT; CDR3: CASSSRTGGGTDTQYF
J: TRBJ1-1; size: -; D: -; V: TRBV7-3; DNA: TGTGCCAGCAGCACCTCCATGAACACTGAAGCTTTCTTT; CDR3: CASSTSMNTEAFF
J: TRBJ2-2; size: -; D: -; V: TRBV18; DNA: TGTGCCAGCTCACCCGGACGGGGGATTGAAGTCACCGGGGAGCTGTTTTTT; CDR3: CASSPGRGIEVTGELFF
J: TRBJ2-5; size: few; D: -; V: TRBV18; DNA: TGTGCCAGCTCACCACCAAACAGCCAAGAGACCCAGTACTTC; CDR3: CASSPPNSQETQYF
J: TRBJ2-5; size: -; D: -; V: TRBV27; DNA: TGTGCCAGCAGCCGTAGGGTGGGCAGGGGCCAAGAGACCCAGTACTTC; CDR3: CASSRRVGRGQETQYF
J: TRBJ2-5; size: few; D: -; V: TRBV14; DNA: TGTGCCAGCAGCCAAGTACAGGGGACTTGGGCCCAGTACTTC; CDR3: CASSQVQGTWAQYF
J: TRBJ2-7; size: -; D: -; V: TRBV25-1; DNA: TGTGCCAGCAGTGAATCGGTGATAGGCGCCAGACTGCTGTACTTC; CDR3: CASSESVIGARLLYF